The 8 T cell receptor beta chains below come from one sample, sequenced in a study of blood T cell repertoires in COVID-19. Assay: immunoSEQ multiplex PCR; the TCRdb copy retains only in-frame clones and omits some. There are some 320,000 clones in the sample; about 90% occur only once, and about 5.4% lies in the top ten. The sequencing sample was made of PBMCs or T cells enriched from blood (not recorded which). The receptor source for this set is a young woman who had recovered from COVID-19.

The chain combines TRBV12-5 with TRBJ2-3; weak D call: TRBD1 (6 bases). This CDR3 contains 15 residues. Germline CDR1 reads LGHNT; CDR2 reads FRNRAP. V was shortened by 3 bases and J by 0 bases, with 10 bases between the two germline ends. In DNA form, the CDR3 reads TGTGCTAGTGGTTTTGACAGGACTAGCACAGATACGCAGTATTTT. Translated, it gives CASGFDRTSTDTQYF.

The V call is TRBV18, the J call TRBJ1-3; no clear D. CDR1 KGHSH and CDR2 LQKENI come from the germline V gene. Trimming pared 6 bases from V and 4 bases from J, leaving 16 bases between. The CDR3 contains 15 residues. The CDR3 coding sequence is TGTGCCAGCTCCCCCCAACAGATCGAAGGAAACACCATATATTTT. Amino acids: CASSPQQIEGNTIYF.

This clone was seen only a few times. The gene calls are TRBV5-1 and TRBJ2-1, with D maybe TRBD2 (7 bases). The CDR3 sequence is 17 residues long. The V and J ends lost 4 bases and 0 bases respectively, with 17 bases between them. The germline V gene encodes CDR1 SGHRS and CDR2 YFSETQ. CDR3 region: CASSRGAGASSYNEQFF. The DNA for the CDR3 is TGCGCCAGCAGCCGGGGGGCGGGGGCTAGCTCCTACAATGAGCAGTTCTTC.

This clone is a singleton in its sample. The chain couples TRBV6-4 to TRBJ2-1; 9 positions match TRBD2. The germline V gene has CDR1 MRHNA and CDR2 SNTAGT. Germline trimming cut 7 bases from V and 8 bases from J; bases unmatched to any gene: 15. This CDR3 contains 16 residues. CDR3 sequence (DNA): TGTGCCAGCAATCCCGGCGGCGGGGGGGCGATCTATGAGCAGTTCTTC. This gives the protein CASNPGGGGAIYEQFF.

This clone was observed once. The gene calls are TRBV15 and TRBJ2-3; 9 positions agree with TRBD2. V lost 1 base, J lost 0 bases, and 8 bases stayed unmatched. The CDR3 totals 18 residues. Looked up from germline, CDR1 is LNHNV and CDR2 is YYDKDF (reference sequence). The CDR3 loop is CATSRGGLARDSTDTQYF. The CDR3 region has the DNA TGTGCCACCAGCAGAGGTGGACTAGCGCGGGATAGCACAGATACGCAGTATTTT.

The rearrangement uses TRBV13 and TRBJ1-5; D is uncertain. Trimming took off 2 bases at V and 7 bases at J, with 6 bases between the two ends. This CDR3 is 12 amino acids long. The germline CDR1 and CDR2 sequences are PRHDT and FYEKMQ (reference sequence). The CDR3 loop is CASSLRSQPQHF. The CDR3 DNA reads as TGTGCCAGCAGCTTAAGGAGCCAGCCCCAGCATTTT.

This chain connects TRBV11-2 to TRBJ2-3; D is uncertain. The CDR3 contains 15 residues. The V end lost 4 bases, the J end lost 0 bases, and 11 bases lay between the germline ends. From germline, CDR1 is SGHAT and CDR2 FQNNGV. The CDR3 region is CASSYQVSSTDTQYF. Here the CDR3 DNA reads TGTGCCAGCAGCTACCAGGTTTCTAGCACAGATACGCAGTATTTT.

This clone was detected a few times. This chain connects TRBV18 to TRBJ1-1; tentative D call: TRBD1 (6 bases). The CDR3 has 13 residues. V dropped 4 bases and J dropped 5 bases, with 11 bases sitting between them. CDR1 is KGHSH, CDR2 LQKENI, per germline. CDR3 in amino acids: CASSQAGETEAFF. The CDR3, as DNA: TGTGCCAGCTCACAAGCAGGGGAGACTGAAGCTTTCTTT.